Shown below are 10 T cell receptor beta chains from a single sample sequenced in a study of blood T cells in healthy people across ages. The second PCR ran about 7 to 12 cycles with a sample-barcoded 5' primer and J-beta primers. One entry per CDR3 protein, called by TCRdb with MiXCR from the 5' RACE reads. The table lists 850,000 to 1,000,000 distinct CDR3 sequences, roughly 43% of them singletons. The specimen sequenced was blood. These receptors all stem from a young man in good health.

The chain uses TRBV5-1 and TRBJ2-3; 7 nucleotides agree with TRBD2. Germline V gene sequence: CDR1 SGHRS, CDR2 YFSETQ. V trimming: 4 bases; J trimming: 2 bases; junction bases outside the gene matches: 13. The CDR3 is 17 residues long. CDR3 nucleotide sequence: TGCGCCAGCAGCACACGACTGCGCGGGGGTGCCACAGATACGCAGTATTTT. This sequence encodes CASSTRLRGGATDTQYF.

This clonotype was seen repeatedly, ten times or more. The chain has TRBV4-1 and TRBJ2-7; D uncertain. Deletions cut 1 base from V and 2 bases from J, with 9 bases between. Germline V lookup: CDR1 MGHRA, CDR2 YSYEKL. This CDR3 spans 14 amino acids. In DNA form, the CDR3 reads TGCGCCAGCAGCCAAGGAAGAGGAACCTACGAGCAGTACTTC. It is translated as CASSQGRGTYEQYF.

This clonotype appeared many times. V is TRBV29-1 and J is TRBJ2-1; no definite D call. The CDR3 consists of 14 residues. Germline CDR1 SQVTM, CDR2 ANQGSEA. Deletions cut 4 bases from V and 0 bases from J, with 10 bases between. CDR3 sequence: CSVVGISSYNEQFF. The CDR3 DNA follows: TGCAGCGTTGTAGGGATAAGCTCCTACAATGAGCAGTTCTTC.

This chain links TRBV19 with TRBJ2-1; D may be TRBD2 (7 bases). V lost 4 bases to trimming and J lost 9 bases, with 19 bases between them. The CDR3 sequence is 15 residues long. CDR1 is LNHDA and CDR2 is SQIVND in the germline V gene (reference sequence). CDR3 DNA sequence: TGTGCCAGTAGTAGCCCGGGGGGCCTTTGGACTGAGCAGTTCTTC. Its translation: CASSSPGGLWTEQFF.

This clonotype has more than one count but fewer than ten. The rearrangement links TRBV28 to TRBJ1-2; 7 bases align to TRBD1. This CDR3 contains 12 residues. J gave up 8 bases and V 6 bases, and 6 bases lay outside the gene matches. Per the germline V gene, CDR1 is MDHEN and CDR2 is SYDVKM. CDR3 sequence (DNA): TGTGCCAGCAGAGAGGGGGCCGAGGGCTACACCTTC. Its translation is CASREGAEGYTF.

CDR3 sequence: CASSYPGQLVTQYF. The CDR3 coding sequence is TGTGCCAGCAGTTACCCCGGCCAATTGGTGACCCAGTACTTC. The chain joins TRBV6-2 or TRBV6-3 to TRBJ2-5; D not resolved. Germline V lookup: CDR1 MNHEY, CDR2 SVGEGT. V was clipped by 2 bases and J by 7 bases, with 14 bases between them. CDR3 size: 14 residues.

The rearrangement uses TRBV29-1 and TRBJ2-7; unclear D gene. Germline CDR1 and CDR2: SQVTM and ANQGSEA. V was trimmed by 5 bases and J by 2 bases, leaving 10 bases between them. This CDR3 has 12 amino acids. For the CDR3, the DNA is TGCAGCGTTTTAGGGCCGGCCTACGAGCAGTACTTC. Translating it yields CSVLGPAYEQYF.

The chain has TRBV7-3 and TRBJ2-5, with 8 bases matching TRBD2. Germline values: CDR1 SGHTA, CDR2 FQGTGA. The trim removed 5 bases at V and 4 bases at J, leaving 9 bases unmatched. This CDR3 region has 15 residues. This CDR3 is CASSSIAGTLETQYF. CDR3 bases: TGTGCCAGCAGCAGTATAGCGGGGACACTAGAGACCCAGTACTTC.

This chain joins TRBV27 and TRBJ2-3; the match to TRBD2 covers 7 bases. V dropped 4 bases and J dropped 2; count of bases not matched to a gene: 6. Germline V gene lookup returns CDR1 MNHEY and CDR2 SMNVEV (reference sequence). The CDR3 sequence is 15 residues long. The CDR3 bases are TGTGCCAGCAGTTGGACGCGGGGGAACACAGATACGCAGTATTTT. Protein product: CASSWTRGNTDTQYF.

The CDR3 DNA is TGTGCCAGCAGCATAGGACAGGTGAACACTGAAGCTTTCTTT. Its protein is CASSIGQVNTEAFF. This chain joins TRBV7-2 and TRBJ1-1; 7 nucleotides match TRBD1. The CDR3 sequence is 14 residues long. With 5 bases clipped from V and 0 bases from J, the junction kept 3 bases outside the gene matches. CDR1 is SGHTA, CDR2 FQGNSA, per germline.